This TCR beta chain was recovered during a study of control samples from healthy donors and cancer patients. Germline V lookup: CDR1 KGHDR, CDR2 SFDVKD. The CDR3 sequence is 13 residues long. The V end lost 9 bases, the J end lost 8 bases, and 16 bases lay between the germline ends. Repertoires were generated with immunoSEQ multiplex PCR, while TCRdb's copy carries only in-frame clones and drops some. The table has approximately 83,000 clones, 80% to 95% seen once. The chain employs TRBV24-1 and TRBJ2-1; D possibly corresponds to TRBD2 (7 bases). The TCR originated in a woman aged 25-40 years in good health. Sequencing input: blood. The CDR3: CATGDGGGDEQFF. The DNA of the CDR3 is TGTGCCACCGGAGATGGGGGGGGCGATGAGCAGTTCTTC.